This is a list of T cell receptor beta chains from one sample in a study of Ad26.COV2.S vaccination and SARS-CoV-2 variants. Using immunoSEQ multiplex PCR, the repertoire was profiled, and TCRdb retains in-frame clones only, with some absent. The sample consists of about 680,000 clones, 89% of them appearing once. Sequencing used peripheral blood, obtained in a trial of Ad26.COV2.S vaccine versus placebo. These receptors all stem from a person between 18 and 60 years old who received the Ad26.COV2.S COVID-19 vaccine or a placebo. The conserved cysteine and the conserved F or W are not part of the CDR3 here. Only part of the rows carry a size: once, few, many, or a class if the clone is expanded.

size,V,CDR3
NA,TRBV7-9,ASSFSLGTEAF
few,TRBV6-5,ASSYFQRGAGEQY
NA,TRBV24-1,ATSKGQGNSYEQY
NA,TRBV4-3,ASSQEVGRSSYEQY
NA,TRBV20-1,SASVRGYYGANVLT
NA,TRBV18,ASSGANTEAF
NA,TRBV5-1,ASSLGRDSDYGYT
NA,TRBV6-1,ASSEGGYSNQPQH
NA,TRBV5-1,ASSLEGENYGYT
NA,TRBV27,ASSWGGLGEKLF
NA,TRBV15,ATSRDLGLSTDTQY
NA,TRBV6-1,ASSELVSGGPYEQY
NA,TRBV7-8,ASSRWEGEANYGYT
NA,TRBV11-2,ASSLPGSNQPQH
NA,TRBV9,ASSVGGVNTEAF
NA,TRBV15,ATSRGGGEKLF
NA,TRBV9,ASSYWDAGDTQY
once,TRBV3-1/TRBV3-2,ASSKNHGQETQY
NA,TRBV6-2/TRBV6-3,ASSSPRRNTEAF
NA,TRBV3-1/TRBV3-2,ASSQFQGVGQPQH
NA,TRBV2,ASSEDGGETQY
NA,TRBV2,ASSGTSSDTDTQY
NA,TRBV19,ASKGQGLYNEQF
NA,TRBV18,ASTPTWTGGSGANVLT
NA,TRBV18,ASSPGLAGEGEQY
NA,TRBV25-1,ASSGQGNGGYT
NA,TRBV3-1/TRBV3-2,ASSQGFSPLH
NA,TRBV5-1,ASSLAYNEQF
once,TRBV27,ASSLRTALKLF
NA,TRBV30,AWSDRGGLWEQY
NA,TRBV7-2,ASSLDLAGGSYNEQF
few,TRBV29-1,SAGTDYYGYT
NA,TRBV19,ASSIGGANYNSPLH
NA,TRBV30,AGRRGAYEQY
NA,TRBV2,ASSDGQGRYEQF
NA,TRBV5-1,ASSLISTVQETQY
NA,TRBV6-6,ASSPRAGDSSPLH
NA,TRBV18,ASSLLQGVGTEAF